This T cell receptor beta chain was identified in a study of T cell repertoires in cytomegalovirus infection. Study-level information: Evidence of both CMV infection and a matching HLA type came from public TCR beta signatures.

Via MiXCR, TCRdb re-called the reads, giving one row per CDR3 protein. The sample carries hundreds of thousands of distinct CDR3 sequences, under 40% recorded once. This clonotype was detected a few times. Germline lookup yields CDR1 DFQATT and CDR2 SNEGSKA (reference sequence). The CDR3 covers 13 residues. The ends lost 3 bases at V and 0 bases at J; junction bases unmatched: 0. The V call is TRBV20-1, the J call TRBJ2-7; TRBD2 matches at 9 bases. Sequencing input: PBMCs. This clonotype was obtained from a human donor in good health (CMV status not recorded). Some clones in this sample may be carry-over from other donors' samples. The CDR3 loop reads CSASSGSSYEQYF. DNA for the CDR3: TGCAGTGCTAGTAGCGGGAGCTCCTACGAGCAGTACTTC.